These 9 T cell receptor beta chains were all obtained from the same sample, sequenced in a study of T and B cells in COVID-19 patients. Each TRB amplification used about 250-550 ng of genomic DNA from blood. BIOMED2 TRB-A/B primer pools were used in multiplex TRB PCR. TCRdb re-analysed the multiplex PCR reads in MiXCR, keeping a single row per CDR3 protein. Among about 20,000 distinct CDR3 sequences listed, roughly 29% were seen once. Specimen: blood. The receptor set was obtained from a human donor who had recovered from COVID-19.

The CDR3 region has the DNA TGTGCCAGCACCGGGGGGTCCTTCACAGATACGCAGTATTTT. Translating gives CASTGGSFTDTQYF. The chain employs TRBV5-6 and TRBJ2-3, with 7 bases identical to TRBD2. Trimming removed 6 bases from V and 2 bases from J; junction bases left unmatched: 6. Germline CDR1 reads SGHDT; CDR2 reads YYEEEE. This CDR3 contains 14 residues.

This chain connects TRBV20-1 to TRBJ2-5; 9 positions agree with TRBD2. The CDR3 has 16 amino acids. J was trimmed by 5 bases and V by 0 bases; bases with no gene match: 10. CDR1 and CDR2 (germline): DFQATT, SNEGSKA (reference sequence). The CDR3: CSARDRASGGLETQYF. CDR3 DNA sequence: TGCAGTGCTAGAGACAGGGCCAGCGGGGGGCTGGAGACCCAGTACTTC.

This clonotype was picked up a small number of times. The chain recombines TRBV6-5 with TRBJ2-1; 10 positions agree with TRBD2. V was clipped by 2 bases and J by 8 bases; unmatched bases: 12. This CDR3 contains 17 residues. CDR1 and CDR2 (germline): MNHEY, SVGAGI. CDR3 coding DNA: TGTGCCAGCAGTTACCGTGGGGTAGCGGGAGGTTGGCATGAGCAGTTCTTC. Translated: CASSYRGVAGGWHEQFF.

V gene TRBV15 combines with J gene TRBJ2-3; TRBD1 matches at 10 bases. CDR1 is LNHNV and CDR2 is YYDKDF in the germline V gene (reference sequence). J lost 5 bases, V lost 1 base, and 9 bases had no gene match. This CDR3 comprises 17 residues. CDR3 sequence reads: CATSRAFDRGREDTQYF. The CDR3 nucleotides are TGTGCCACCAGCAGAGCCTTTGACAGGGGGCGCGAAGATACGCAGTATTTT. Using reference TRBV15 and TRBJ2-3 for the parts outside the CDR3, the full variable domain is DAMVIQNPRYQVTQFGKPVTLSCSQTLNHNVMYWYQQKSSQAPKLLFHYYDKDFNNEADTPDNFQSRRPNTSFCFLDIRSPGLGDTAMYLCATSRAFDRGREDTQYFGPGTRLTVL.

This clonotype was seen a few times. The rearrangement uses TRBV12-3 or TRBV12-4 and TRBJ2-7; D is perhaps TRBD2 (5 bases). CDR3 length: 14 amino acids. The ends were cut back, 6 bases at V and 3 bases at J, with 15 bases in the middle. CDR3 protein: CASSHSRTLYEQYF. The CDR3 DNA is TGTGCCAGCAGCCACTCCCGGACTCTCTACGAGCAGTACTTC.

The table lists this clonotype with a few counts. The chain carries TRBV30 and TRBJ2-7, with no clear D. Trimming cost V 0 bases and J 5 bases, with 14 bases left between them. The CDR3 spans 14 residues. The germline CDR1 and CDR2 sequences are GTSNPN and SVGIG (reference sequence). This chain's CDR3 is CAWSVAPSDDEQYF. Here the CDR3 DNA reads TGTGCCTGGAGTGTTGCCCCCAGCGACGACGAGCAGTACTTC.

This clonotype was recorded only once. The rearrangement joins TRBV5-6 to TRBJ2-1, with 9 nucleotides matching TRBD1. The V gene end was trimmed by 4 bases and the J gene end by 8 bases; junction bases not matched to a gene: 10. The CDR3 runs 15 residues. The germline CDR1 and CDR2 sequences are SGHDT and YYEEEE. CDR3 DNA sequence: TGTGCCAGCAGCGGGACAGGGAGGGCCGGGGATGAGCAGTTCTTC. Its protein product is CASSGTGRAGDEQFF.

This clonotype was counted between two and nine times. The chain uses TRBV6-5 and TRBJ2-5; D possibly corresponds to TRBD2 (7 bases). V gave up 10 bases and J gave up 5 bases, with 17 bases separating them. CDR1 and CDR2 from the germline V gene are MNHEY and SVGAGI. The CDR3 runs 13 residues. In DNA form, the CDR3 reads TGTGCCACAGGGGAGTCGGGAGGCGAGACCCAGTACTTC. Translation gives CATGESGGETQYF.

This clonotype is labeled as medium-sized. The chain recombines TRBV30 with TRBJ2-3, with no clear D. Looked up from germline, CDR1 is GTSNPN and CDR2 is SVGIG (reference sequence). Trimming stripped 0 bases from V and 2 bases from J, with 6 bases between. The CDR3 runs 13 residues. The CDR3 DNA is TGTGCCTGGAGTGTCGTTCCCACAGATACGCAGTATTTT. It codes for CAWSVVPTDTQYF.